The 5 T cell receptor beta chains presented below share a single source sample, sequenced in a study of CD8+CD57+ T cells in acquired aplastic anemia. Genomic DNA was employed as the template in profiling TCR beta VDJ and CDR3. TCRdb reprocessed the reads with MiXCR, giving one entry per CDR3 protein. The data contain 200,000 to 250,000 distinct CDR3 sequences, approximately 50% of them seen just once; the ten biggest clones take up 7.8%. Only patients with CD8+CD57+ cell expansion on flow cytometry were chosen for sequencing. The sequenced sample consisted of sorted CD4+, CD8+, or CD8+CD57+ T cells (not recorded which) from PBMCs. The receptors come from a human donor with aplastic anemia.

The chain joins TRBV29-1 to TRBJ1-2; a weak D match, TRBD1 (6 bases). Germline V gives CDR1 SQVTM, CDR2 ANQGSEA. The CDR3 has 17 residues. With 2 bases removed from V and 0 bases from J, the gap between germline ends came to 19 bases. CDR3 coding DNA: TGCAGCGTTGAACCCGTCGGGACATATATAGCTAACTATGGCTACACCTTC. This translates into CSVEPVGTYIANYGYTF. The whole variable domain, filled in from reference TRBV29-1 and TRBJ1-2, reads SAVISQKPSRDICQRGTSLTIQCQVDSQVTMMFWYRQQPGQSLTLIATANQGSEATYESGFVIDKFPISRPNLTFSTLTVSNMSPEDSSIYLCSVEPVGTYIANYGYTFGSGTRLTVV.

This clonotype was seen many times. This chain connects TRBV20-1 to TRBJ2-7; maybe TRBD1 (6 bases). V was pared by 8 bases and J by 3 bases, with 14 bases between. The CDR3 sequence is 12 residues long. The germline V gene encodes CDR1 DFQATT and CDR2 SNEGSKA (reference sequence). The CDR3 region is CSSRDTDYEQYF. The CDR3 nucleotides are TGCAGTAGCCGGGACACTGACTACGAGCAGTACTTC.

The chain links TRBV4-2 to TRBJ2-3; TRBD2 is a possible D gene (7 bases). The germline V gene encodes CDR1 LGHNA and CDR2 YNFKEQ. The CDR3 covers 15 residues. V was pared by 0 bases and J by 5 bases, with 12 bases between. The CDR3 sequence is CASSQEWGGQDTQYF. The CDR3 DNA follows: TGTGCCAGCAGCCAAGAATGGGGGGGGCAAGATACGCAGTATTTT.

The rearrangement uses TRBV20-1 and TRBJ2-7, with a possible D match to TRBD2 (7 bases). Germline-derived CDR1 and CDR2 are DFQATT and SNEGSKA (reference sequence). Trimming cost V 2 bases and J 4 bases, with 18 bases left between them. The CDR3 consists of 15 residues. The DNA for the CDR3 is TGCAGTGCTAGACTAGACGGGGGGCGCGGGTACGAGCAGTACTTC. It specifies CSARLDGGRGYEQYF.

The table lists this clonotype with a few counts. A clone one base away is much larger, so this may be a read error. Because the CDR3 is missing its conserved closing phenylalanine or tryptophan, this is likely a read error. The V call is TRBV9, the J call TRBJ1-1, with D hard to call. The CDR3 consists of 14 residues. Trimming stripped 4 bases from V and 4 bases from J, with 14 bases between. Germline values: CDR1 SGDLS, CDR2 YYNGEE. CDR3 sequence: CASSPGDVGTEAFL. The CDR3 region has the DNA TGTGCCAGCAGCCCCGGAGATGTGGGCACTGAAGCTTTCCTT.